This T cell receptor (beta chain) was captured by sequencing in a study of cytotoxic CD8 clonotypes in ibrutinib-treated CLL. Across the study: Sequenced samples delivered averages of 250,000 to 300,000 productive templates and about 90,000 productive rearrangements. General study results and limits: Clonality increased at ibrutinib response and stayed stable in sustained remission. At progression, however, it fell back toward baseline. Public clonotypes (which were uncommon) either contracted or remained stable on treatment.

Target depth was 1 in 200,000 to 1 in 1 million T cells, about 10x per clonotype. The assay was immunoSEQ multiplex PCR, and TCRdb's table has in-frame clones only and misses some. The sample carries 110,000 to 150,000 clones, about 78% recorded once. Germline CDR1 is SGHDT and CDR2 is YYEEEE. This CDR3 has 14 amino acids. The germline V and J ends were trimmed by 0 bases and 5 bases, with 12 bases remaining between them. This clone is a singleton in its sample. Its specificity is not known. The sample consisted of PBMCs, taken after 24 months of ibrutinib treatment. The gene calls are TRBV5-6 and TRBJ2-7; maybe TRBD2 (6 bases). The TCR comes from a human donor with chronic lymphocytic leukemia. The CDR3 loop is CASSLAEGADEQYF. The DNA of the CDR3 is TGTGCCAGCAGCTTGGCGGAGGGTGCGGACGAGCAGTACTTC.